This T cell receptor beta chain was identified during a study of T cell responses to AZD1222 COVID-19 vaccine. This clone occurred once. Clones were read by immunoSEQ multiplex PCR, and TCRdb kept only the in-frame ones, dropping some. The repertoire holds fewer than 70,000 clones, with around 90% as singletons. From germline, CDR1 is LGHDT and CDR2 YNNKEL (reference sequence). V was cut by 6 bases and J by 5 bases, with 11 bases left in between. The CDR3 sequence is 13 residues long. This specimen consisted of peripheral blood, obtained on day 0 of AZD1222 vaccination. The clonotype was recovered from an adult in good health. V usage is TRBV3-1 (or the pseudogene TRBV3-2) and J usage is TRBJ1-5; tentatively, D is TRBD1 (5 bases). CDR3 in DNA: TGTGCCAGCAGTCTTCAGGGCGATCAGCCCCAGCATTTT. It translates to CASSLQGDQPQHF.